This is a list of T cell receptor beta chains from one sample in a study of T cells in localized non-small cell lung cancer. Sequencing was performed with immunoSEQ multiplex PCR; in TCRdb, only in-frame clones are kept and a portion is missing. The sample contains several thousand clones, roughly 29% of which appear only once. The specimen comprised lung tumor tissue, sampled before any cancer treatment. Receptors originate from a man aged 40 to 70 with stage I lung adenocarcinoma. Both conserved end residues are part of each CDR3. Each record gives: CDR3 DNA, CDR3 protein, J gene, clone size, D gene, V gene. A D gene is named only where the DNA matches it firmly. Clone size is shown for a subset of rows, as once, few, many or a class of expanded clone.

CDR3nt: TGTGCCACCGCGTTGCAGCGGGAGGCGTTCAATGAGCAGTTCTTC
CDR3aa: CATALQREAFNEQFF
j_gene: TRBJ2-1
abundance: -
d_gene: TRBD2
v_gene: TRBV15

CDR3nt: TGTGCCTGGAGTAGAGACAGGGGACATGCCCCCCCGACCAATTCACCCCTCCACTTT
CDR3aa: CAWSRDRGHAPPTNSPLHF
j_gene: TRBJ1-6
abundance: -
d_gene: TRBD1
v_gene: TRBV30

CDR3nt: TGTGCCAGCAGCCCAACCGGGACATACACCGGGGAGCTGTTTTTT
CDR3aa: CASSPTGTYTGELFF
j_gene: TRBJ2-2
abundance: -
d_gene: -
v_gene: TRBV11-3

CDR3nt: TGTGCCAGCAGCCTTGCGGGTGGGGGTAACACTGAAGCTTTCTTT
CDR3aa: CASSLAGGGNTEAFF
j_gene: TRBJ1-1
abundance: -
d_gene: -
v_gene: TRBV14

CDR3nt: TGTGCCAGCTCACCTACTCCGGGACAGGGGGCGTCGGAGCAGTACTTC
CDR3aa: CASSPTPGQGASEQYF
j_gene: TRBJ2-7
abundance: once
d_gene: TRBD1
v_gene: TRBV18

CDR3nt: TGTGCCAGCAGTGCGCGGCGTCTGGGCTACGAGCAGTACTTC
CDR3aa: CASSARRLGYEQYF
j_gene: TRBJ2-7
abundance: few
d_gene: -
v_gene: TRBV6-4

CDR3nt: TGTGCCAGTAGTCTACGGACAGGAATAACCAACAATGAGCAGTTCTTC
CDR3aa: CASSLRTGITNNEQFF
j_gene: TRBJ2-1
abundance: -
d_gene: TRBD1
v_gene: TRBV19

CDR3nt: TGTGCCTGGAGTCCAGGGAGGTTAGCTGGCTACACCTTC
CDR3aa: CAWSPGRLAGYTF
j_gene: TRBJ1-2
abundance: -
d_gene: -
v_gene: TRBV30

CDR3nt: TGTGCCAGCAGTGAGGCGGACAATGGCTACACCTTC
CDR3aa: CASSEADNGYTF
j_gene: TRBJ1-2
abundance: -
d_gene: -
v_gene: TRBV25-1

CDR3nt: TGCGCCAGCAGCTACGTGGACAGGGGCGGCCAGCCCCAGCATTTT
CDR3aa: CASSYVDRGGQPQHF
j_gene: TRBJ1-5
abundance: few
d_gene: TRBD1
v_gene: TRBV4-1

CDR3nt: TGTGCCTGGATGGACAGCGGAAACACCATATATTTT
CDR3aa: CAWMDSGNTIYF
j_gene: TRBJ1-3
abundance: -
d_gene: -
v_gene: TRBV30

CDR3nt: TGTGCCAGCAGCTTAGTAACGGGGGCGAACACCATATATTTT
CDR3aa: CASSLVTGANTIYF
j_gene: TRBJ1-3
abundance: -
d_gene: -
v_gene: TRBV11-3

CDR3nt: TGTGCCAGTAGTAAACTCGGCAGCAGCTCCTACAATGAGCAGTTCTTC
CDR3aa: CASSKLGSSSYNEQFF
j_gene: TRBJ2-1
abundance: -
d_gene: -
v_gene: TRBV19

CDR3nt: TGTGCCAGTAGACCGGGACAGGGGGCCTATAGCAATCAGCCCCAGCATTTT
CDR3aa: CASRPGQGAYSNQPQHF
j_gene: TRBJ1-5
abundance: -
d_gene: TRBD1
v_gene: TRBV19

CDR3nt: TGTGCCAGCAGTGGAGAACACAACTCCTACGAGCAGTACTTC
CDR3aa: CASSGEHNSYEQYF
j_gene: TRBJ2-7
abundance: few
d_gene: -
v_gene: TRBV28

CDR3nt: TGTGCCAGTAGACGGGTCAATTCACCCCTCCACTTT
CDR3aa: CASRRVNSPLHF
j_gene: TRBJ1-6
abundance: few
d_gene: -
v_gene: TRBV19

CDR3nt: TGTGCCAGTAGGATCATTCGGCCATCGAATCAGCCCCAGCATTTT
CDR3aa: CASRIIRPSNQPQHF
j_gene: TRBJ1-5
abundance: -
d_gene: -
v_gene: TRBV19

CDR3nt: TGTGCCAGCAGTTCACTGATCACCGGGGAGCTGTTTTTT
CDR3aa: CASSSLITGELFF
j_gene: TRBJ2-2
abundance: few
d_gene: -
v_gene: TRBV6-8

CDR3nt: TGCAGCGTTGAGGGGGAAGGACTATACGAGCAGTACTTC
CDR3aa: CSVEGEGLYEQYF
j_gene: TRBJ2-7
abundance: few
d_gene: -
v_gene: TRBV29-1

CDR3nt: TGTGCCAGCAGTCCCCGACTAGCGGGAGCGTACGAGCAGTACTTC
CDR3aa: CASSPRLAGAYEQYF
j_gene: TRBJ2-7
abundance: few
d_gene: -
v_gene: TRBV22-1

CDR3nt: TGTGCCAGCAGCCAACAGGGGTGGTATGGCTACACCTTC
CDR3aa: CASSQQGWYGYTF
j_gene: TRBJ1-2
abundance: -
d_gene: -
v_gene: TRBV14

CDR3nt: TGCGCCAGCAGCTTGAGGGGGCAGGGGACAAACTATGGCTACACCTTC
CDR3aa: CASSLRGQGTNYGYTF
j_gene: TRBJ1-2
abundance: -
d_gene: TRBD1
v_gene: TRBV5-1

CDR3nt: TGTGCCAGCTCACGGGGGGACGGAGCTAACTATGGCTACACCTTC
CDR3aa: CASSRGDGANYGYTF
j_gene: TRBJ1-2
abundance: -
d_gene: -
v_gene: TRBV18

CDR3nt: TGTGCCAGCAGTTACTCGTTCGTAGCGGGAGGGTACAATGAGCAGTTCTTC
CDR3aa: CASSYSFVAGGYNEQFF
j_gene: TRBJ2-1
abundance: few
d_gene: TRBD2
v_gene: TRBV6-8

CDR3nt: TGTGCCAGTAGTATAGTGAACACCGGGGAGCTGTTTTTT
CDR3aa: CASSIVNTGELFF
j_gene: TRBJ2-2
abundance: -
d_gene: -
v_gene: TRBV19

CDR3nt: TGTGCCAGCAGTCCAGCGGGAGCCACCACAGATACGCAGTATTTT
CDR3aa: CASSPAGATTDTQYF
j_gene: TRBJ2-3
abundance: few
d_gene: TRBD2
v_gene: TRBV28

CDR3nt: TGTGCCAGTAGGTCAGGGGGCATGGAGACCCAGTACTTC
CDR3aa: CASRSGGMETQYF
j_gene: TRBJ2-5
abundance: -
d_gene: TRBD1
v_gene: TRBV19

CDR3nt: TGTGCCAGCAGCTCTTCTAGCGGGATTAGCTACGAGCAGTACTTC
CDR3aa: CASSSSSGISYEQYF
j_gene: TRBJ2-7
abundance: -
d_gene: TRBD2
v_gene: TRBV11-3

CDR3nt: TGCAGCGTTGAGAGCGGGGACGACTATGGCTACACCTTC
CDR3aa: CSVESGDDYGYTF
j_gene: TRBJ1-2
abundance: few
d_gene: -
v_gene: TRBV29-1

CDR3nt: TGTGCCAGCAGGCTGGACAGTATCAGGAACGAGCAGTACTTC
CDR3aa: CASRLDSIRNEQYF
j_gene: TRBJ2-7
abundance: medium-sized
d_gene: -
v_gene: TRBV6-8

CDR3nt: TGTGCCAGCAGCGTGGGTACAGGGGGCCAAGAGACCCAGTACTTC
CDR3aa: CASSVGTGGQETQYF
j_gene: TRBJ2-5
abundance: few
d_gene: TRBD1
v_gene: TRBV9

CDR3nt: TGTGCCAGTCGACAGGGTGGAGGCTACACCTTC
CDR3aa: CASRQGGGYTF
j_gene: TRBJ1-2
abundance: -
d_gene: TRBD1
v_gene: TRBV6-7

CDR3nt: TGCGCCAGCAGCTTGGATCCGGGATTAGGGCAGTACGAGCAGTACTTC
CDR3aa: CASSLDPGLGQYEQYF
j_gene: TRBJ2-7
abundance: -
d_gene: -
v_gene: TRBV5-1

CDR3nt: TGTGCCAGCAGTGGCGGGATAAGCACAGATACGCAGTATTTT
CDR3aa: CASSGGISTDTQYF
j_gene: TRBJ2-3
abundance: -
d_gene: -
v_gene: TRBV9

CDR3nt: TGTGCCAGCAGGAAAGACTCGAGCTCCTACAATGAGCAGTTCTTC
CDR3aa: CASRKDSSSYNEQFF
j_gene: TRBJ2-1
abundance: few
d_gene: -
v_gene: TRBV28

CDR3nt: TGTGCCAGCAGCTTAGGACAGGGGCCCCCTGAAGCTTTCTTT
CDR3aa: CASSLGQGPPEAFF
j_gene: TRBJ1-1
abundance: few
d_gene: TRBD1
v_gene: TRBV11-3

CDR3nt: TGTGCCAGCAGAACAGGGGGAGGTGAGCAGTTCTTC
CDR3aa: CASRTGGGEQFF
j_gene: TRBJ2-1
abundance: -
d_gene: TRBD1
v_gene: TRBV25-1

CDR3nt: TGCGCCAGCCAACGAGGGAGGGTAGTTGAGGGTGAGCAGTTCTTC
CDR3aa: CASQRGRVVEGEQFF
j_gene: TRBJ2-1
abundance: -
d_gene: TRBD2
v_gene: TRBV5-1

CDR3nt: TGCGCCAGCAGCATACAGGGGGGCTCTGGCTACACCTTC
CDR3aa: CASSIQGGSGYTF
j_gene: TRBJ1-2
abundance: few
d_gene: TRBD1
v_gene: TRBV23-1

CDR3nt: TGTGCCAGCAGCCCAGCGGGGGGGCTAGATACGCAGTATTTT
CDR3aa: CASSPAGGLDTQYF
j_gene: TRBJ2-3
abundance: -
d_gene: TRBD2
v_gene: TRBV11-3

CDR3nt: TGTGCCAGCAGTTATCTCCAGGGGGAAGGCCATCCTCAGTACTTC
CDR3aa: CASSYLQGEGHPQYF
j_gene: TRBJ2-7
abundance: -
d_gene: TRBD1
v_gene: TRBV6-8

CDR3nt: TGTGCCAGCAGTCCCCGGGGGGGGAACACTGAAGCTTTCTTT
CDR3aa: CASSPRGGNTEAFF
j_gene: TRBJ1-1
abundance: -
d_gene: -
v_gene: TRBV6-8

CDR3nt: TGTGCCAGCTCAGAAGGACAGGCCGGCAATCAGCCCCAGCATTTT
CDR3aa: CASSEGQAGNQPQHF
j_gene: TRBJ1-5
abundance: -
d_gene: TRBD1
v_gene: TRBV18

CDR3nt: TGTGCCAGCAGTGAACTCGGGGGACAGGGGCATATGGACACTGAAGCTTTCTTT
CDR3aa: CASSELGGQGHMDTEAFF
j_gene: TRBJ1-1
abundance: few
d_gene: TRBD1
v_gene: TRBV9

CDR3nt: TGTGCCAGCAGTGGAAGGGGGTTCACTGAAGCTTTCTTT
CDR3aa: CASSGRGFTEAFF
j_gene: TRBJ1-1
abundance: once
d_gene: -
v_gene: TRBV25-1

CDR3nt: TGCGCCAGCAGTGAGGGGGAAAAACTGTTTTTT
CDR3aa: CASSEGEKLFF
j_gene: TRBJ1-4
abundance: few
d_gene: -
v_gene: TRBV10-1

CDR3nt: TGTGCCAGCAGTGAGGATCGGACAGGGGGCTATGGCTACACCTTC
CDR3aa: CASSEDRTGGYGYTF
j_gene: TRBJ1-2
abundance: -
d_gene: TRBD1
v_gene: TRBV2